This TCR beta chain was captured by sequencing in a study of shared T cell receptors in the human thymus. This CDR3 has 13 residues. After removal of 6 bases from V and 9 bases from J, the junction contained 10 bases not matched to a gene. Germline lookup yields CDR1 LNHDA and CDR2 SQIVND (reference sequence). Assay: immunoSEQ multiplex PCR; the TCRdb copy retains only in-frame clones and omits some. Of hundreds of thousands of clones listed, about 87% were seen once; the top ten hold 0.0094%. This sample was shared with a second study, whose subject was human thymus T cells. That paper adds: Infants, healthy and Finnish, who were having corrective surgery for congenital heart defects served as donors. Resections from corrective heart surgery provided thymus tissue. Thymic and blood repertoires appeared to show biased V and J gene usage. Related research examined unrelated individuals and reported that their thymic repertoires overlapped highly.

The TCR comes from a boy under three years old with a congenital heart defect. The chain has TRBV19 and TRBJ1-2, with 7 bases identical to TRBD1. Sequencing was done on a sample of thymocytes. The CDR3 sequence: CASSPRQGTRYTF. The DNA of the CDR3 is TGTGCCAGTAGCCCCCGACAGGGAACCCGCTACACCTTC.